This T cell receptor (beta chain) comes out of a study of beta chain features in type 1 diabetes. Study conclusions and caveats: Significant though moderate, a shortening of TCRB CDR3s appeared in all four CD4+ subsets of Type 1 diabetes patients.

The isolated RNA, all of it, was reverse transcribed, so expressed TCRB transcripts were what got sequenced. Assay: immunoSEQ multiplex PCR; the TCRdb copy retains only in-frame clones and omits some. The sample includes 600,000 to 750,000 clones, around an eighth of them seen just once. The sample holds a few counts of this clone. The target antigen is unknown. Source material: naive CD4+ T cells from blood. The TCR comes from a man aged 30-40 years with type 1 diabetes.

CDR3 nucleotide sequence: TGTGCCAGCAGCGTAGTTGTAGCCGCGAACACCGGGGAGCTGTTTTTT. Amino acids: CASSVVVAANTGELFF. The rearrangement uses TRBV9 and TRBJ2-2, with D uncertain. V lost 0 bases, J lost 0 bases, and 9 bases lay in between. The CDR3 extends over 16 amino acids. Germline V gene sequence: CDR1 SGDLS, CDR2 YYNGEE.